This T cell receptor (beta chain) was recovered during a study of cytomegalovirus exposure and HLA in healthy donors. With 60 Vbeta and 13 Jbeta primers, the PCR was carried out. Clones were sequenced by immunoSEQ multiplex PCR, and TCRdb holds only the in-frame ones, with some missing. The sample contains 90,000 to 120,000 clones, roughly 85% of which appear only once. The CDR3 covers 12 residues. In germline, CDR1 is MNHNS, CDR2 SASEGT. V was trimmed by 7 bases and J by 5 bases, leaving 9 bases between them. This TCR was recovered from a man aged 55 to 70 in good health and CMV-seropositive. Sequenced sample: PBMCs. The chain employs TRBV6-1 and TRBJ2-1; D is uncertain. This CDR3 is CASTVTHNEQFF. The CDR3 coding sequence is TGTGCCAGCACCGTAACACACAATGAGCAGTTCTTC.